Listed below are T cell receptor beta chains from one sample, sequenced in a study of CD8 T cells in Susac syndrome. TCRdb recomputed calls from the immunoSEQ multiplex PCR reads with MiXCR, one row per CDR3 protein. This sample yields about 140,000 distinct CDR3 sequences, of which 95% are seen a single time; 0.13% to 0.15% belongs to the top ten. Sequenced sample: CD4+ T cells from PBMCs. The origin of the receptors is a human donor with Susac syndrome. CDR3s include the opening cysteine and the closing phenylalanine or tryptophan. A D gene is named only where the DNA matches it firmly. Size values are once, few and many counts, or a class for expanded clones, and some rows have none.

CASSVVGGYNEQFF	TGTGCCAGCAGCGTAGTAGGCGGCTACAATGAGCAGTTCTTC	TRBV9	TRBJ2-1	-	-
CSAVAGGPGNIQYF	TGCAGTGCTGTAGCGGGAGGGCCGGGAAACATTCAGTACTTC	TRBV20-1	TRBJ2-4	-	TRBD2
CASSLAGGPGEQYF	TGTGCCAGCAGTTTAGCGGGAGGGCCAGGGGAGCAGTACTTC	TRBV12-3/TRBV12-4	TRBJ2-7	-	TRBD2
CASSLDRVLGGAFF	TGTGCCAGCAGTTTAGACAGGGTCTTGGGGGGGGCTTTCTTT	TRBV28	TRBJ1-1	-	TRBD1
CSVRYWTSGTNEQFF	TGCAGTGTCCGATACTGGACTAGCGGGACCAATGAGCAGTTCTTC	TRBV20-1	TRBJ2-1	-	TRBD2
CSARERNTGELFF	TGCAGTGCTAGAGAGAGGAACACCGGGGAGCTGTTTTTT	TRBV20-1	TRBJ2-2	-	-
CASSLQTSGETQYF	TGTGCTAGCAGCTTACAAACCTCGGGGGAGACCCAGTACTTC	TRBV7-7	TRBJ2-5	-	-
CASSFGAGGRRETQYF	TGTGCCAGCAGCTTCGGAGCGGGAGGGAGGCGTGAGACCCAGTACTTC	TRBV7-2	TRBJ2-5	once	TRBD2
CSAARGSSYNEKFF	TGCAGCGCCGCCCGGGGGAGCTCCTACAATGAAAAGTTCTTC	TRBV29-1	TRBJ2-1	-	-
CSVETGGNTGELFF	TGCAGCGTTGAAACAGGGGGAAACACCGGGGAGCTGTTTTTT	TRBV29-1	TRBJ2-2	-	TRBD1
CSASWEGSQYF	TGCAGTGCCAGCTGGGAGGGGTCGCAGTATTTT	TRBV20-1	TRBJ2-3	-	TRBD2
CASSPDLWNTEAFF	TGTGCCAGCAGTCCAGACCTATGGAACACTGAAGCTTTCTTT	TRBV6-5	TRBJ1-1	-	-
CASTPKGLAGSYEQYF	TGTGCCAGCACTCCGAAGGGACTAGCAGGTTCCTACGAGCAGTACTTC	TRBV25-1	TRBJ2-7	-	TRBD2
CAWGGPLGEQYF	TGTGCCTGGGGGGGGCCCTTAGGCGAGCAGTACTTC	TRBV30	TRBJ2-7	-	-
CAWSRTGRISNQPQHF	TGTGCCTGGAGTAGAACGGGACGGATTAGCAATCAGCCCCAGCATTTT	TRBV30	TRBJ1-5	-	-
CSASPGVGQYF	TGCAGTGCTAGCCCCGGGGTGGGGCAGTACTTC	TRBV20-1	TRBJ2-7	-	-
CAWSHGSFYGYTF	TGTGCCTGGAGTCATGGCAGCTTCTATGGCTACACCTTC	TRBV30	TRBJ1-2	-	-
CSAPHRGLAMHNEQFF	TGCAGTGCTCCCCACCGGGGACTAGCGATGCACAATGAGCAGTTCTTC	TRBV20-1	TRBJ2-1	-	TRBD2
CASSFGSQPQHF	TGTGCCAGCAGTTTCGGGTCCCAGCCCCAGCATTTT	TRBV28	TRBJ1-5	few	-
CSAQRVGEKLFF	TGCAGTGCCCAGAGGGTAGGAGAAAAACTGTTTTTT	TRBV20-1	TRBJ1-4	-	-
CASRQDRGDGYTF	TGTGCCAGCAGACAGGACAGGGGTGATGGCTACACCTTC	TRBV16	TRBJ1-2	-	TRBD1
CASSKIRTGICEQYF	TGTGCCAGCAGCAAGATTCGGACAGGGATCTGCGAGCAGTACTTC	TRBV21-1	TRBJ2-7	-	-
CATSRPLSPLYNEQFF	TGTGCCACCAGCAGACCCCTTAGTCCCCTCTACAATGAGCAGTTCTTC	TRBV15	TRBJ2-1	once	-
CASSLTGGTEAFF	TGTGCCAGCAGCTTGACAGGGGGCACTGAAGCTTTCTTT	TRBV7-2	TRBJ1-1	-	TRBD1
CANTIHLGPHHNEQFF	TGTGCCAACACTATCCACCTGGGACCCCACCATAATGAGCAGTTCTTC	TRBV9	TRBJ2-1	-	-
CASRGVGFRDATNEKLFF	TGCGCCAGCAGGGGCGTTGGGTTCCGGGACGCAACTAATGAAAAACTGTTTTTT	TRBV5-1	TRBJ1-4	-	-